The 15 T cell receptor beta chains presented below share a single source sample, sequenced in a study of cytotoxic CD8 clonotypes in ibrutinib-treated CLL. The method was immunoSEQ multiplex PCR; TCRdb's version includes in-frame clones alone and lacks a portion of them. The data show tens of thousands of clones, around 80% seen once. The sample here was PBMCs, taken before ibrutinib treatment. Receptor source: a human donor with chronic lymphocytic leukemia.

This clone was seen a handful of times. The chain uses TRBV5-1 and TRBJ1-5; TRBD1 agrees at 8 bases. V gave up 0 bases and J gave up 0 bases; unmatched junction bases: 5. Germline CDR1 reads SGHRS; CDR2 reads YFSETQ. The CDR3 contains 17 residues. CDR3 sequence reads: CASSLGTGPYSNQPQHF. The DNA for the CDR3 is TGCGCCAGCAGCTTGGGGACAGGGCCTTATAGCAATCAGCCCCAGCATTTT.

This clone was counted once. The junction does not match germline at one end; this may be a read error. This sequence joins TRBV7-6 and TRBJ2-3; D gene unclear. There are 14 residues in the CDR3. Germline V gives CDR1 SGHVS, CDR2 FNYEAQ. DNA of the CDR3: TGTGCCAGCAGCTTAGCCCCGAGCATAGATACGCAGTATTTT. Translating gives CASSLAPSIDTQYF.

This clone has only a few counts. The V and J genes are TRBV29-1 and TRBJ1-1, with 7 bases aligning to TRBD1. The germline gives CDR1 SQVTM, CDR2 ANQGSEA. V was pared by 6 bases and J by 1 base, with 5 bases of the junction left unmatched. The CDR3 contains 13 residues. CDR3 sequence (DNA): TGCAGCGTCTCGGACAGGCCGAACACTGAAGCTTTCTTT. It codes for CSVSDRPNTEAFF.

The chain has TRBV5-6 and TRBJ1-2; a possible D gene is TRBD1 (6 bases). V gave up 1 base and J gave up 6 bases, with 16 bases separating them. The CDR3 contains 15 residues. CDR1 is SGHDT and CDR2 is YYEEEE in the germline V gene. The CDR3 here is CASSLWGAGSNGYTF. CDR3 coding DNA: TGTGCCAGCAGCTTGTGGGGGGCCGGTTCAAATGGCTACACCTTC.

V usage is TRBV6-1 and J usage is TRBJ2-7; the match to TRBD1 covers 7 bases. The V segment lost 10 bases and the J segment 4 bases; nucleotides outside the gene matches: 10. The germline V gene encodes CDR1 MNHNS and CDR2 SASEGT. This CDR3 region has 13 residues. The CDR3 nucleotides are TGTGCCACCACGACAGGGTTTAGGTACGAGCAGTACTTC. This encodes CATTTGFRYEQYF.

The chain joins TRBV27 to TRBJ2-7; 13 bases fit TRBD2. CDR1 is MNHEY, CDR2 SMNVEV, per germline (reference sequence). There are 14 residues in the CDR3. With V trimmed by 6 bases and J by 4 bases, 3 bases remained unmatched. CDR3 DNA sequence: TGTGCCAGCAGGAGGACTAGCGGGAGTTACGAGCAGTACTTC. It translates to CASRRTSGSYEQYF.

This sequence joins TRBV7-8 and TRBJ2-5, with TRBD2 identical over 7 bases. This CDR3 spans 14 amino acids. From germline, CDR1 is SGHVS and CDR2 FQNEAQ. J gave up 0 bases and V 5 bases, and 3 bases lay outside the gene matches. In DNA, the CDR3 is TGTGCCAGCAGCCTCGGGGGGTACCAAGAGACCCAGTACTTC. Protein sequence: CASSLGGYQETQYF. Supplemented by reference TRBV7-8 and TRBJ2-5, the full variable domain reads GAGVSQSPRYKVAKRGQDVALRCDPISGHVSLFWYQQALGQGPEFLTYFQNEAQLDKSGLPSDRFFAERPEGSVSTLKIQRTQQEDSAVYLCASSLGGYQETQYFGPGTRLLVL.

This clone is a singleton in its sample. The rearrangement links TRBV7-3 to TRBJ2-5, with 9 bases fitting TRBD2. V lost 5 bases and J lost 5; bases outside the gene matches: 9. Germline V gives CDR1 SGHTA, CDR2 FQGTGA. The CDR3 contains 15 residues. CDR3 in amino acids: CASSRTGTSQETQYF. The CDR3 DNA reads as TGTGCCAGCAGCCGCACCGGGACTAGCCAGGAGACCCAGTACTTC.

This chain links TRBV20-1 with TRBJ2-5; 8 nucleotides line up with TRBD2. The CDR3 covers 11 residues. Germline V gives CDR1 DFQATT, CDR2 SNEGSKA (reference sequence). With 5 bases clipped from V and 9 bases from J, the junction kept 5 bases outside the gene matches. CDR3 bases: TGCAGTGCTGGGGACGGGAGGGCCCAGTACTTC. This encodes CSAGDGRAQYF.

This clone was observed a few times. The chain has TRBV11-2 and TRBJ1-4; 8 nucleotides match TRBD1. Germline V gene data show CDR1 as SGHAT and CDR2 as FQNNGV. The trim removed 4 bases at V and 7 bases at J, leaving 8 bases unmatched. The CDR3 runs to 15 residues. The CDR3 DNA is TGTGCCAGCAGCTCATGGACAGGGCCGGGTGAAAAACTGTTTTTT. It is translated as CASSSWTGPGEKLFF.

The chain has TRBV18 and TRBJ1-5; D is unclear. This CDR3 region has 13 residues. V dropped 1 base and J dropped 7 bases, with 8 bases sitting between them. The V gene's germline CDR1 is KGHSH and CDR2 LQKENI. CDR3 in amino acids: CASSPHSRQPQHF. The CDR3 DNA reads TGTGCCAGCTCACCACATTCGCGACAGCCCCAGCATTTT.

The chain uses TRBV2 and TRBJ1-5, with a tentative D call TRBD1 (6 bases). The V end lost 4 bases, the J end lost 5 bases, and 15 bases lay between the germline ends. Germline V gene sequence: CDR1 SNHLY, CDR2 FYNNEI. The CDR3 runs to 15 residues. The CDR3 spells CASSVGGGAYQPQHF. The CDR3 bases are TGTGCCAGCAGTGTTGGAGGGGGGGCCTATCAGCCCCAGCATTTT.

This chain connects TRBV28 to TRBJ1-3; D gene uncertain. Trimming shortened V by 1 base and J by 0 bases, and 10 bases separated the two germline ends. Per the germline V gene, CDR1 is MDHEN and CDR2 is SYDVKM. The length of the CDR3 is 16 residues. CDR3 sequence: CASSLLGLLSGNTIYF. The CDR3 DNA sequence: TGTGCCAGCAGTTTATTAGGGCTCCTCTCTGGAAACACCATATATTTT.

The chain combines TRBV5-1 with TRBJ2-3, with D unresolved. V lost 0 bases to trimming and J lost 0 bases, with 5 bases between them. CDR3 length: 14 amino acids. Germline V gene data show CDR1 as SGHRS and CDR2 as YFSETQ. In DNA, the CDR3 is TGCGCCAGCAGCTTGGAGCCTAGCACAGATACGCAGTATTTT. Translating it yields CASSLEPSTDTQYF.

This sequence joins TRBV5-5 and TRBJ2-2; D gene uncertain. The V gene's germline CDR1 is SGHKS and CDR2 YYEKEE (reference sequence). This CDR3 has 15 residues. Trimming took off 3 bases at V and 3 bases at J, with 12 bases between the two ends. The CDR3 sequence is CASSWSGGYTGELFF. CDR3 sequence (DNA): TGTGCCAGCAGCTGGTCGGGCGGATACACCGGGGAGCTGTTTTTT.